A single sample gave rise to the 10 T cell receptor beta chains below, sequenced in a study of T cells in Graves' hyperthyroidism and ophthalmopathy. Researchers took RNA transcripts and amplified the TCR beta CDR3 regions from them. TCR CDR3 underwent first-round RT-PCR with the HTBI primer set. From the multiplex PCR reads, TCRdb called clonotypes with MiXCR, one entry per CDR3 protein. The profile shows about 510,000 distinct CDR3 sequences, around 13% of them singletons. The sample comprised blood. All receptors derive from a woman in her 40s with Graves' hyperthyroidism.

This clonotype turned up a few times. The chain employs TRBV19 and TRBJ2-1; D tentatively fits TRBD1 or TRBD2 (5 bases each). V was trimmed by 5 bases and J by 7 bases, leaving 21 bases between them. Germline V gene lookup returns CDR1 LNHDA and CDR2 SQIVND (reference sequence). This CDR3 is built from 16 residues. The CDR3 loop is CASSAPSGPALNEQFF. The CDR3 bases are TGTGCCAGTAGTGCCCCCTCGGGACCAGCACTGAATGAGCAGTTCTTC.

This clonotype was counted at least ten times. This rearrangement joins TRBV3-1 to TRBJ2-5; D tentatively reads TRBD1 or TRBD2 (5 bases each). V lost 0 bases and J lost 7, with 15 bases in between. CDR1 and CDR2 from the germline V gene are LGHDT and YNNKEL (reference sequence). This CDR3 contains 15 residues. CDR3 protein: CASSQDWAGTGTQYF. The CDR3 nucleotides read TGTGCCAGCAGCCAAGACTGGGCAGGGACGGGGACCCAGTACTTC.

The CDR3 region is CASGTGNTIYF. The CDR3, as DNA: TGTGCCAGCGGAACTGGAAACACCATATATTTT. The rearrangement uses TRBV12-3 or TRBV12-4 and TRBJ1-3; D is unresolved. V dropped 8 bases and J dropped 2 bases, with 4 bases sitting between them. This CDR3 region has 11 residues.

This chain uses TRBV5-4 with TRBJ1-2; TRBD1 agrees at 9 bases. V lost 0 bases and J lost 7; bases outside the gene matches: 4. There are 14 residues in the CDR3. Germline V gives CDR1 SGHNT, CDR2 YYREEE (reference sequence). The CDR3 nucleotides are TGTGCCAGCAGCTTGGACAGGGGGCAGGGTGGCTACACCTTC. This encodes CASSLDRGQGGYTF. The entire variable domain, with the rest obtained from reference TRBV5-4 and TRBJ1-2, is as follows: ETGVTQSPTHLIKTRGQQVTLRCSSQSGHNTVSWYQQALGQGPQFIFQYYREEENGRGNFPPRFSGLQFPNYSSELNVNALELDDSALYLCASSLDRGQGGYTFGSGTRLTVV.

The J gene is TRBJ2-1, the V gene TRBV29-1; D unresolved. V lost 3 bases and J lost 7, with 7 bases in between. Germline V gene sequence: CDR1 SQVTM, CDR2 ANQGSEA. The CDR3 loop spans 11 amino acids. The CDR3 DNA sequence: TGCAGCGTTGAGTTCGGGAATGAGCAGTTCTTC. Encoded protein: CSVEFGNEQFF.

The chain combines TRBV28 with TRBJ1-6; TRBD1 aligns across 12 bases. The germline gives CDR1 MDHEN, CDR2 SYDVKM. CDR3 length: 18 amino acids. With 1 base clipped from V and 8 bases from J, the junction kept 9 bases outside the gene matches. The CDR3 DNA is TGTGCCAGCAGTTTATCGGGACAGGGGGCGCGAGGGCATTCACCCCTCCACTTT. Translated: CASSLSGQGARGHSPLHF.

This clonotype occurred many times. This sequence joins TRBV2 and TRBJ1-1; the D gene is possibly TRBD1 (5 bases). Deletions cut 4 bases from V and 4 bases from J, with 7 bases between. The CDR3 loop spans 12 amino acids. The V gene's germline CDR1 is SNHLY and CDR2 FYNNEI. The CDR3 protein is CASSAGGTEAFF. DNA for the CDR3: TGTGCCAGCAGTGCTGGGGGCACTGAAGCTTTCTTT.

In its sample, this clonotype was seen many times. The DNA for the CDR3 is TGCAGCGTTCGGCCCGGGACTAGCGGGAGTACTGAGCAGTTCTTC. Its protein product is CSVRPGTSGSTEQFF. The gene calls are TRBV29-1 and TRBJ2-1; TRBD2 aligns across 14 bases. The V gene end was trimmed by 5 bases and the J gene end by 9 bases; junction bases not matched to a gene: 9. The V gene's germline CDR1 is SQVTM and CDR2 ANQGSEA. CDR3 size: 15 residues.

The V and J genes are TRBV5-1 and TRBJ2-7; 15 bases fit TRBD2. V was clipped by 4 bases and J by 5 bases; unmatched bases: 10. The V gene's germline CDR1 is SGHRS and CDR2 YFSETQ. The CDR3 spans 17 residues. In nucleotides, the CDR3 is TGCGCCAGCAGCACGGGACTAGCGGGAGGATCTTTCGACGAGCAGTACTTC. This sequence encodes CASSTGLAGGSFDEQYF. Full variable domain (missing parts from reference TRBV5-1 and TRBJ2-7): KAGVTQTPRYLIKTRGQQVTLSCSPISGHRSVSWYQQTPGQGLQFLFEYFSETQRNKGNFPGRFSGRQFSNSRSEMNVSTLELGDSALYLCASSTGLAGGSFDEQYFGPGTRLTVT.

This clonotype has just a few counts. The chain has TRBV10-3 and TRBJ1-1; tentatively, D is TRBD1 (6 bases). CDR1 is ENHRY, CDR2 SYGVKD, per germline. Trimming removed 5 bases from V and 1 base from J, with 11 bases in between. The CDR3 extends over 14 amino acids. CDR3: CAISLQGGNTEAFF. The CDR3 DNA sequence: TGTGCCATCAGTTTACAGGGAGGGAACACTGAAGCTTTCTTT.